The entry below gives a single T cell receptor beta chain sequence along with its context. Its specificity is unknown. This sample stems from a study of cytomegalovirus exposure and HLA in healthy donors. The study ran its PCR with 60 Vbeta and 13 Jbeta primers. The repertoire was sequenced with immunoSEQ multiplex PCR; TCRdb's copy has only in-frame clones and lacks some. The table includes under 300,000 clones, roughly 85% detected once. Healthy donors of bone marrow made up the group. CDR1 and CDR2 (germline): MDHEN, SYDVKM. This CDR3 is built from 17 residues. The trim removed 7 bases at V and 4 bases at J, leaving 19 bases unmatched. Overall study findings and caveats: Most observed TCR sequences were rare, whereas some public TCRs were detected in many donors. A later analysis reported that several of the most significant clusters appeared to be linked to common viral pathogens, among them Epstein-Barr virus. In a later analysis, V- and J-gene trimming of beta chains associated with a DCLRE1C missense variant, replicated independently.

Sequences were obtained from PBMCs. J is TRBJ2-7 and V is TRBV28; 7 nucleotides match TRBD1. This receptor was identified in a man between 40 and 49 years old in good health and CMV-seropositive. CDR3 nucleotide sequence: TGTGCCAGCACCGTTTTCACCAGAGGGACAGTAGGATACGAGCAGTACTTC. Its translation: CASTVFTRGTVGYEQYF.